Reported below is one TCR beta chain. This record belongs to a study of blood T cell repertoires in COVID-19. Study background: The study drew acute and convalescent COVID-19 samples from the United States, Italy and Spain. From T cells, B-cell-depleted T cells, or PBMCs came the material, which was cDNA or gDNA.

The germline V gene has CDR1 ENHRY and CDR2 SYGVKD. V shed 3 bases, J shed 0 bases, and the junction held 6 bases outside the gene matches. This CDR3 region has 17 residues. Sequencing was performed with immunoSEQ multiplex PCR; in TCRdb, only in-frame clones are kept and a portion is missing. The sample has roughly 140,000 clones; roughly 79% are singletons. This receptor was obtained from a human donor in a cohort sampled during active COVID-19. Sequencing was performed on peripheral blood. This sequence joins TRBV10-3 and TRBJ2-1; 9 bases align to TRBD2. DNA for the CDR3: TGTGCCATCAGTGACCTCTTAGCGGGAGTCTCCTACAATGAGCAGTTCTTC. Translated, it gives CAISDLLAGVSYNEQFF.